One sample yielded the 16 T cell receptor beta chains listed below, sequenced in a study of T cells in Graves' hyperthyroidism and ophthalmopathy. From RNA transcripts, TCR beta CDR3 regions were amplified. First-round RT-PCR with HTBI primers amplified the TCR CDR3 region. TCRdb analysed the multiplex PCR reads with MiXCR anew, one entry per CDR3 protein. This table has under 300,000 distinct CDR3 sequences, less than 30% appearing once. Specimen: blood. The receptors shown here come from a man in his forties with Graves' hyperthyroidism that later progressed to Graves' ophthalmopathy.

Many counts were recorded for this clonotype. The chain carries TRBV6-1 and TRBJ1-3, with no clear D. Germline V gene data show CDR1 as MNHNS and CDR2 as SASEGT. Between the trimmed V and J ends, which lost 6 bases and 2 bases, there was a span of 8 bases. The CDR3 spans 13 residues. The CDR3, as DNA: TGTGCCAGCAGGGATCACGCTGGAAACACCATATATTTT. It yields the protein CASRDHAGNTIYF.

The sample holds many counts of this clonotype. V is TRBV9 and J is TRBJ1-5; no firm D call. CDR1 is SGDLS and CDR2 is YYNGEE in the germline V gene. V was shortened by 1 base and J by 10 bases, with 12 bases between the two germline ends. This CDR3 comprises 13 residues. The CDR3 DNA is TGTGCCAGCAGCGTATCGAGGGAAGGTCCCCAGCATTTT. It encodes CASSVSREGPQHF.

This clonotype came up many times. The gene calls are TRBV11-3 and TRBJ2-2, with 9 nucleotides matching TRBD2. The CDR3 spans 19 residues. The J segment lost 1 base and the V segment lost 3 bases, leaving 12 bases of the junction unmatched. From germline, CDR1 is SGHNT and CDR2 YENEEA. The CDR3 coding sequence is TGTGCCAGCAGCTTTGGGCGGCGGGGCGGGAGGGTGAACACCGGGGAGCTGTTTTTT. Residues: CASSFGRRGGRVNTGELFF.

V gene TRBV28 combines with J gene TRBJ1-2; a weak D match, TRBD1 (5 bases). The V end was cut by 4 bases, the J end by 3 bases, with 9 bases between. The CDR3 has 13 residues. Germline lookup yields CDR1 MDHEN and CDR2 SYDVKM. The CDR3 coding sequence is TGTGCCAGCAGTTATGGGACCCACTATGGCTACACCTTC. It is translated as CASSYGTHYGYTF.

This clonotype was detected ten times or more. V gene TRBV10-3 combines with J gene TRBJ2-1; D is unresolved. The germline CDR1 and CDR2 sequences are ENHRY and SYGVKD. The V end was cut by 6 bases, the J end by 8 bases, with 14 bases between. CDR3 length equals 13 residues. CDR3 region: CAIRVEEKDEQFF. In nucleotides, the CDR3 is TGTGCCATCAGGGTTGAGGAGAAGGATGAGCAGTTCTTC.

The table lists this clonotype with many counts. This chain joins TRBV5-1 and TRBJ2-5; TRBD1 might be the D (6 bases). The CDR3 totals 13 residues. V gave up 4 bases and J gave up 3 bases, with 10 bases separating them. CDR1 is SGHRS, CDR2 YFSETQ, per germline. This CDR3 is CASSGGQEETQYF. DNA of the CDR3: TGCGCCAGCAGCGGGGGCCAAGAAGAGACCCAGTACTTC.

This clonotype was found many times. The chain is built from TRBV7-8 and TRBJ2-7; TRBD2 matches at 7 bases. In germline, CDR1 is SGHVS, CDR2 FQNEAQ. The CDR3 runs 16 residues. The J segment lost 4 bases and the V segment lost 5 bases, leaving 14 bases of the junction unmatched. The CDR3 nucleotides are TGTGCCAGCAGCCCACCTCAGAGGCGGGAGTATTACGAGCAGTACTTC. Amino acid sequence: CASSPPQRREYYEQYF.

There are many counts of this clonotype. This chain connects TRBV5-1 to TRBJ2-5; TRBD1 or TRBD2 may be the D gene (5 bases each). The CDR3 is 17 residues long. Between the trimmed V and J ends, which lost 7 bases and 0 bases, there was a span of 22 bases. Germline lookup yields CDR1 SGHRS and CDR2 YFSETQ. This chain's CDR3 is CASPIEGTELYQETQYF. The CDR3 nucleotides read TGCGCCAGCCCGATAGAAGGGACGGAGCTGTACCAAGAGACCCAGTACTTC. Together with reference TRBV5-1 and TRBJ2-5, the CDR3 gives the full variable domain: KAGVTQTPRYLIKTRGQQVTLSCSPISGHRSVSWYQQTPGQGLQFLFEYFSETQRNKGNFPGRFSGRQFSNSRSEMNVSTLELGDSALYLCASPIEGTELYQETQYFGPGTRLLVL.

This clonotype was counted a single time. The rearrangement links TRBV20-1 to TRBJ1-2; a possible D gene is TRBD1 (6 bases). Trimming took 7 bases from V and 2 from J, leaving 11 bases between them. The CDR3 runs 12 residues. Germline-derived CDR1 and CDR2 are DFQATT and SNEGSKA (reference sequence). The CDR3 bases are TGCAGTGGGACAGTTAGAAACTATGGCTACACCTTC. This gives the protein CSGTVRNYGYTF.

This clonotype was seen at least ten times. The rearrangement joins TRBV20-1 to TRBJ1-2; D unclear. Germline loops: CDR1 DFQATT, CDR2 SNEGSKA (reference sequence). V lost 6 bases to trimming and J lost 3 bases, with 11 bases between them. The CDR3 is 12 amino acids. The CDR3 protein is CSARTPDYGYTF. The CDR3 nucleotides are TGCAGTGCGAGAACTCCGGACTATGGCTACACCTTC.

The CDR3 sequence: CASSLPQGDYGYTF. CDR3 coding DNA: TGTGCCAGCAGTTTACCTCAGGGGGACTATGGCTACACCTTC. This chain joins TRBV28 and TRBJ1-2, with 7 positions matching TRBD1. CDR1 MDHEN and CDR2 SYDVKM come from the germline V gene. CDR3 length: 14 residues. V trimming: 2 bases; J trimming: 3 bases; junction bases outside the gene matches: 3.

The sample holds many counts of this clonotype. This sequence joins TRBV6-5 and TRBJ2-7, with TRBD2 matching over 7 bases. The CDR3 runs to 16 residues. V dropped 0 bases and J dropped 7; count of bases not matched to a gene: 12. Looked up from germline, CDR1 is MNHEY and CDR2 is SVGAGI. This CDR3 reads CASSYSLASGLREQYF. The CDR3 DNA is TGTGCCAGCAGTTACTCCCTCGCTAGCGGTCTACGAGAGCAGTACTTC.

The CDR3 DNA sequence: TGTGCCAGCAGGACAGGGTTAGAGCGAGAGACCCAGTACTTC. As protein: CASRTGLERETQYF. The rearrangement links TRBV12-3 or TRBV12-4 to TRBJ2-5, with 7 nucleotides matching TRBD1. The J segment lost 4 bases and the V segment lost 6 bases, leaving 8 bases of the junction unmatched. The CDR3 is made up of 14 amino acids.

The rearrangement links TRBV24-1 to TRBJ2-3; 11 bases fit TRBD2. This CDR3 contains 14 residues. In germline, CDR1 is KGHDR, CDR2 SFDVKD. J was trimmed by 10 bases and V by 3 bases; bases with no gene match: 5. The CDR3 protein is CATSDRLAGGSQYF. Here the CDR3 DNA reads TGTGCCACCAGTGATCGTCTAGCGGGAGGATCGCAGTATTTT.

This clonotype has ten or more counts. The rearrangement links TRBV27 to TRBJ1-5; no definite D call. CDR3 length equals 14 residues. The V gene's germline CDR1 is MNHEY and CDR2 SMNVEV (reference sequence). The V end lost 5 bases, the J end lost 0 bases, and 8 bases lay between the germline ends. This CDR3 is CASSTGSSNQPQHF. The CDR3 region has the DNA TGTGCCAGCAGTACGGGGAGTAGCAATCAGCCCCAGCATTTT.

This clonotype appeared a single time. In nucleotides, the CDR3 is TGTGCCAGCAGCCGGGAAGGGGGCATCGAGCAGTACTTC. Protein product: CASSREGGIEQYF. This chain links TRBV12-3 or TRBV12-4 with TRBJ2-7; 7 nucleotides match TRBD1. This CDR3 comprises 13 residues. J was trimmed by 6 bases and V by 6 bases; bases with no gene match: 8.